The TCR beta chain under discussion was sequenced for a study of T cells after yellow fever vaccination. Regarding the study as a whole: After the booster, 96% of CD4 and 88% of CD8 primary-response clones were re-detected.

This CDR3 has 17 amino acids. In germline, CDR1 is SEHNR, CDR2 FQNEAQ (reference sequence). The V end was cut by 1 base, the J end by 0 bases, with 14 bases between. A single record per CDR3 protein comes from TCRdb applying MiXCR to the 5' RACE reads. The sample holds some 52,000 distinct CDR3 sequences; 6.5% to 8% are singletons and the top ten take less than 25%. The specimen was CD8+ T cells not binding an NS4B(214-222) dextramer, sorted from PBMCs, collected more than 40 days after the first yellow fever vaccination. The V call is TRBV7-9, the J call TRBJ2-3, with D hard to call. This TCR was sampled from a young man who received the YFV17D yellow fever vaccine. The CDR3 DNA sequence: TGTGCCAGCAGCTTAGTTACCTTGGCCGTTAGCACAGATACGCAGTATTTT. Translation gives CASSLVTLAVSTDTQYF.